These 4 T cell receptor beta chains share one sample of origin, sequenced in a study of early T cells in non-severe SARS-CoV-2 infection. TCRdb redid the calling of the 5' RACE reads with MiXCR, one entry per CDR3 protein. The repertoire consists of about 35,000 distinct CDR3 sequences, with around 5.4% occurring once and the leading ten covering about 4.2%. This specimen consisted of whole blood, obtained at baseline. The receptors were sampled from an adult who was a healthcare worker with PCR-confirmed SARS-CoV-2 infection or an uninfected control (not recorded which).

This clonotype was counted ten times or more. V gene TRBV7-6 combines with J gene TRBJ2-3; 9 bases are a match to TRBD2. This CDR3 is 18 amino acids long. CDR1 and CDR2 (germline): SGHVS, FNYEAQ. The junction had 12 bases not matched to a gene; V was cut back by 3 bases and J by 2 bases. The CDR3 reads CASSFGGRAHTSTDTQYF. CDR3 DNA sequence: TGTGCCAGCAGCTTCGGCGGGAGGGCCCATACCTCCACAGATACGCAGTATTTT.

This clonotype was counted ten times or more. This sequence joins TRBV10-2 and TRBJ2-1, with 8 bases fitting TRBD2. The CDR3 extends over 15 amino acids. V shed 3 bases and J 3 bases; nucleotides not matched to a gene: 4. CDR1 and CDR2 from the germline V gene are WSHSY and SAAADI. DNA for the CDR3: TGCGCCAGCAGTGAAAGAAGCGGGGGCTACAATGAGCAGTTCTTC. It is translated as CASSERSGGYNEQFF.

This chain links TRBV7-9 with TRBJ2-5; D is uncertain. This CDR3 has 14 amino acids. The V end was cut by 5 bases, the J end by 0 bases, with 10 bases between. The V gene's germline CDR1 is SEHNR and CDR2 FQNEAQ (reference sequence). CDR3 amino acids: CASSHGPNQETQYF. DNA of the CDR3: TGTGCCAGCAGCCACGGACCAAACCAAGAGACCCAGTACTTC.

The chain's CDR3 is CASSVTGTENSPLHF. The CDR3 region has the DNA TGTGCCAGCAGCGTTACCGGGACGGAAAATTCACCCCTCCACTTT. This chain uses TRBV9 with TRBJ1-6; TRBD1 might be the D (5 bases). The CDR3 sequence is 15 residues long. Germline CDR1 SGDLS, CDR2 YYNGEE. V lost 2 bases and J 7 bases, leaving 13 bases between the germline ends.